This T cell receptor beta chain was retrieved from a study of CD8 T cells in ankylosing spondylitis. The CDR3 extends over 13 amino acids. V dropped 6 bases and J dropped 2; count of bases not matched to a gene: 6. Germline CDR1 reads SQVTM; CDR2 reads ANQGSEA. This clonotype was counted a few times. What it recognizes is unknown. Study observations and caveats: Typical of ankylosing spondylitis blood, it appeared, was a TCR beta motif of fewer than ten highly homologous variants. Clones linked to disease, bearing a CD8+ phenotype, were relatively rare in peripheral blood. Earlier reports found some motif variants in synovial fluid and blood in reactive arthritis.

Construction of TCR beta libraries was performed using quantitative 5'-RACE with molecular barcodes. TCRdb fed the 5' RACE reads into MiXCR, producing one record per CDR3 protein. Among some 400,000 distinct CDR3 sequences, approximately 20% were seen once, and the ten largest hold roughly 16%. This sequence joins TRBV29-1 and TRBJ2-5; 7 nucleotides line up with TRBD2. The TCR comes from a male donor with ankylosing spondylitis. Sample: blood, either unsorted or a sorted T cell fraction (not recorded which). The chain's CDR3 is CSVLPSGQETQYF. The CDR3 coding sequence is TGCAGCGTCCTGCCTAGCGGACAAGAGACCCAGTACTTC. The whole variable domain, filled in from reference TRBV29-1 and TRBJ2-5, reads SAVISQKPSRDICQRGTSLTIQCQVDSQVTMMFWYRQQPGQSLTLIATANQGSEATYESGFVIDKFPISRPNLTFSTLTVSNMSPEDSSIYLCSVLPSGQETQYFGPGTRLLVL.